This is a list of T cell receptor beta chains from one sample in a study of shared clonotypes between healthy human individuals. Profiling relied on immunoSEQ multiplex PCR, and the TCRdb table lists in-frame clones only, not all of them. The sample carries about 490,000 clones, around 80% recorded once. The sequenced material came from PBMCs. The receptors stem from a woman in her 40s in good health. Some clones in this sample may be carry-over from other donors' samples. The CDR3 runs from the conserved cysteine through the conserved F or W. The order of the fields is V gene, J gene, D gene, clone size, CDR3 protein, CDR3 DNA. The D gene is left open where the match is weak. Clone size is stated in some rows and not others, as once, few, many or a class when expanded.

v_gene: TRBV29-1; j_gene: TRBJ2-7; d_gene: NA; abundance: NA; CDR3aa: CSVVRDGVYEQYF; CDR3nt: TGCAGCGTTGTAAGGGACGGTGTATACGAGCAGTACTTC
v_gene: TRBV5-6; j_gene: TRBJ2-1; d_gene: NA; abundance: NA; CDR3aa: CASSPALTSYNEQFF; CDR3nt: TGTGCCAGCAGCCCCGCTTTAACGTCCTACAATGAGCAGTTCTTC
v_gene: TRBV14; j_gene: TRBJ2-6; d_gene: TRBD2; abundance: NA; CDR3aa: CATQRGGVYWSASGANVLTF; CDR3nt: TGTGCCACCCAACGCGGGGGAGTTTACTGGAGTGCCTCTGGGGCCAACGTCCTGACTTTC
v_gene: TRBV12-5; j_gene: TRBJ2-1; d_gene: TRBD2; abundance: NA; CDR3aa: CASGIGTSGRNEQFF; CDR3nt: TGTGCTAGTGGTATAGGGACTAGCGGGAGGAATGAGCAGTTCTTC
v_gene: TRBV30; j_gene: TRBJ2-3; d_gene: NA; abundance: NA; CDR3aa: CACRPVTDTQYF; CDR3nt: TGTGCCTGCCGGCCCGTCACAGATACGCAGTATTTT
v_gene: TRBV29-1; j_gene: TRBJ1-1; d_gene: NA; abundance: NA; CDR3aa: CSARVQGPEAFF; CDR3nt: TGCAGCGCCCGGGTCCAGGGGCCTGAAGCTTTCTTT
v_gene: TRBV28; j_gene: TRBJ2-1; d_gene: TRBD1; abundance: NA; CDR3aa: CASSSRQGFNEQFF; CDR3nt: TGTGCCAGCAGCTCACGACAGGGATTCAATGAGCAGTTCTTC
v_gene: TRBV9; j_gene: TRBJ1-1; d_gene: NA; abundance: NA; CDR3aa: CASSIGQRAEAFF; CDR3nt: TGTGCCAGCAGCATTGGACAGCGCGCTGAAGCTTTCTTT
v_gene: TRBV5-5; j_gene: TRBJ1-2; d_gene: TRBD1; abundance: NA; CDR3aa: CASSSGTGGSYTF; CDR3nt: TGTGCCAGCAGCTCTGGGACAGGCGGGAGCTACACCTTC
v_gene: TRBV11-3; j_gene: TRBJ2-1; d_gene: TRBD1; abundance: NA; CDR3aa: CASSLPSDRGGNEQFF; CDR3nt: TGTGCCAGCAGCTTACCCTCGGACAGGGGGGGCAATGAGCAGTTCTTC
v_gene: TRBV6-5; j_gene: TRBJ1-5; d_gene: NA; abundance: NA; CDR3aa: CASSYSPAGAQPQHF; CDR3nt: TGTGCCAGCAGTTACTCGCCAGCAGGGGCCCAGCCCCAGCATTTT
v_gene: TRBV4-2; j_gene: TRBJ2-7; d_gene: NA; abundance: NA; CDR3aa: CASSQNLRDSYEQYF; CDR3nt: TGTGCCAGCAGCCAAAACTTGCGGGACTCCTACGAGCAGTACTTC
v_gene: TRBV6-5; j_gene: TRBJ2-7; d_gene: TRBD1; abundance: NA; CDR3aa: CASSYTGAQYF; CDR3nt: TGTGCCAGCAGTTACACAGGGGCGCAGTACTTC
v_gene: TRBV5-1; j_gene: TRBJ2-2; d_gene: NA; abundance: NA; CDR3aa: CASSLGLGTGELFF; CDR3nt: TGCGCCAGCAGCTTGGGATTGGGAACCGGGGAGCTGTTTTTT
v_gene: TRBV6-5; j_gene: TRBJ2-7; d_gene: TRBD1; abundance: NA; CDR3aa: CASSPPGQTYEQYF; CDR3nt: TGTGCCAGCAGTCCGCCGGGACAGACCTACGAGCAGTACTTC
v_gene: TRBV7-8; j_gene: TRBJ1-2; d_gene: NA; abundance: few; CDR3aa: CASSRPAGDWGYTF; CDR3nt: TGTGCCAGCAGCCGCCCGGCCGGGGATTGGGGCTACACCTTC
v_gene: TRBV19; j_gene: TRBJ2-3; d_gene: NA; abundance: NA; CDR3aa: CASSIGGGGTDTQYF; CDR3nt: TGTGCCAGTAGTATAGGGGGCGGAGGCACAGATACGCAGTATTTT
v_gene: TRBV11-2; j_gene: TRBJ1-4; d_gene: NA; abundance: NA; CDR3aa: CASSLRPLDEKLFF; CDR3nt: TGTGCCAGCAGCTTAAGACCCCTCGATGAAAAACTGTTTTTT
v_gene: TRBV9; j_gene: TRBJ1-5; d_gene: NA; abundance: NA; CDR3aa: CASSSRPGSNQPQHF; CDR3nt: TGTGCCAGCAGCTCTCGTCCGGGTTCCAATCAGCCCCAGCATTTT
v_gene: TRBV5-4; j_gene: TRBJ2-3; d_gene: NA; abundance: NA; CDR3aa: CASSLEVGLVGTDTQYF; CDR3nt: TGTGCCAGCAGCTTGGAGGTAGGGCTAGTCGGCACAGATACGCAGTATTTT
v_gene: TRBV5-4; j_gene: TRBJ1-2; d_gene: TRBD1; abundance: once; CDR3aa: CASRWGQTSNYGYTF; CDR3nt: TGTGCCAGCAGGTGGGGACAGACATCTAACTATGGCTACACCTTC
v_gene: TRBV4-3; j_gene: TRBJ2-1; d_gene: TRBD2; abundance: NA; CDR3aa: CASSQRGLAVYSPYNEQFF; CDR3nt: TGCGCCAGCAGCCAAAGAGGACTAGCGGTATATAGTCCCTACAATGAGCAGTTCTTC
v_gene: TRBV19; j_gene: TRBJ1-1; d_gene: NA; abundance: NA; CDR3aa: CASSIGPRGTEAFF; CDR3nt: TGTGCCAGTAGTATAGGCCCCAGGGGCACTGAAGCTTTCTTT
v_gene: TRBV30; j_gene: TRBJ2-2; d_gene: TRBD2; abundance: NA; CDR3aa: CAWMGVGRGTGELFF; CDR3nt: TGTGCCTGGATGGGGGTCGGGAGGGGCACCGGGGAGCTGTTTTTT
v_gene: TRBV7-9; j_gene: TRBJ2-2; d_gene: TRBD1; abundance: few; CDR3aa: CASSLAAGTGRPGELFF; CDR3nt: TGTGCCAGCAGCTTAGCGGCCGGGACAGGGCGACCCGGGGAGCTGTTTTTT
v_gene: TRBV18; j_gene: TRBJ1-1; d_gene: TRBD1; abundance: NA; CDR3aa: CASSPNGQANTEAFF; CDR3nt: TGTGCCAGCTCACCAAATGGACAGGCGAACACTGAAGCTTTCTTT
v_gene: TRBV18; j_gene: TRBJ2-1; d_gene: TRBD2; abundance: NA; CDR3aa: CASSFLGLAGDNEQFF; CDR3nt: TGTGCCAGCTCATTTCTGGGACTAGCCGGGGACAATGAGCAGTTCTTC
v_gene: TRBV7-9; j_gene: TRBJ2-3; d_gene: NA; abundance: NA; CDR3aa: CASSPRSRDRDTQYF; CDR3nt: TGTGCCAGCAGCCCTCGGTCCCGTGATAGAGATACGCAGTATTTT
v_gene: TRBV11-2; j_gene: TRBJ1-4; d_gene: NA; abundance: NA; CDR3aa: CASSSSRVDKKLFF; CDR3nt: TGTGCCAGCAGCTCAAGCCGGGTCGATAAAAAACTGTTTTTT
v_gene: TRBV27; j_gene: TRBJ2-7; d_gene: NA; abundance: NA; CDR3aa: CASSFSGGPYEQYF; CDR3nt: TGTGCCAGCAGTTTCTCGGGTGGCCCCTACGAGCAGTACTTC
v_gene: TRBV7-8; j_gene: TRBJ1-3; d_gene: TRBD1; abundance: NA; CDR3aa: CASSAGTARSGNTIYF; CDR3nt: TGTGCCAGCAGCGCCGGGACAGCCAGATCTGGAAACACCATATATTTT
v_gene: TRBV2; j_gene: TRBJ1-2; d_gene: NA; abundance: NA; CDR3aa: CASSVARTANYGYTF; CDR3nt: TGTGCCAGCAGTGTAGCCCGGACGGCTAACTATGGCTACACCTTC
v_gene: TRBV19; j_gene: TRBJ2-1; d_gene: NA; abundance: NA; CDR3aa: CASSIATRGNEQFF; CDR3nt: TGTGCCAGTAGTATCGCGACTAGAGGCAATGAGCAGTTCTTC
v_gene: TRBV29-1; j_gene: TRBJ2-1; d_gene: TRBD1; abundance: NA; CDR3aa: CSVDGTGDYEQFF; CDR3nt: TGCAGCGTTGACGGGACAGGGGATTATGAGCAGTTCTTC
v_gene: TRBV5-4; j_gene: TRBJ1-2; d_gene: NA; abundance: NA; CDR3aa: CASSPQVGFRYGYTF; CDR3nt: TGTGCCAGCAGCCCCCAGGTTGGTTTCCGGTATGGCTACACCTTC
v_gene: TRBV7-2; j_gene: TRBJ1-1; d_gene: NA; abundance: once; CDR3aa: CASSLQYGDTEAFF; CDR3nt: TGTGCCAGCAGCCTCCAATACGGGGACACTGAAGCTTTCTTT
v_gene: TRBV5-8; j_gene: TRBJ2-2; d_gene: NA; abundance: few; CDR3aa: CASSLDGGELFF; CDR3nt: TGTGCCAGCAGCTTGGACGGCGGGGAGCTGTTTTTT
v_gene: TRBV9; j_gene: TRBJ2-7; d_gene: TRBD1; abundance: NA; CDR3aa: CASSVATGQGLYEQYF; CDR3nt: TGTGCCAGCAGCGTAGCCACTGGACAGGGGCTTTACGAGCAGTACTTC
v_gene: TRBV4-1; j_gene: TRBJ2-3; d_gene: NA; abundance: NA; CDR3aa: CASSQVLSTDTQYF; CDR3nt: TGCGCCAGCAGCCAAGTTCTCAGCACAGATACGCAGTATTTT
v_gene: TRBV18; j_gene: TRBJ1-2; d_gene: NA; abundance: NA; CDR3aa: CASSPGTKDGYTF; CDR3nt: TGTGCCAGCTCACCGGGGACCAAAGATGGCTACACCTTC
v_gene: TRBV10-1; j_gene: TRBJ2-5; d_gene: NA; abundance: few; CDR3aa: CASTRSQGRETQYF; CDR3nt: TGCGCCAGCACCCGGAGTCAGGGGAGAGAGACCCAGTACTTC
v_gene: TRBV28; j_gene: TRBJ1-2; d_gene: TRBD1; abundance: NA; CDR3aa: CASSLLGTGGFWYTF; CDR3nt: TGTGCCAGCAGTTTATTGGGGACAGGGGGTTTTTGGTACACCTTC
v_gene: TRBV6-1; j_gene: TRBJ2-5; d_gene: NA; abundance: few; CDR3aa: CASSEVRGRLIQETQYF; CDR3nt: TGTGCCAGCAGTGAAGTAAGGGGCCGACTCATCCAAGAGACCCAGTACTTC
v_gene: TRBV10-3; j_gene: TRBJ2-1; d_gene: TRBD2; abundance: NA; CDR3aa: CAISEPGQLLAGGHNEQFF; CDR3nt: TGTGCCATCAGCGAGCCGGGACAACTACTAGCGGGAGGACACAATGAGCAGTTCTTC
v_gene: TRBV27; j_gene: TRBJ1-5; d_gene: NA; abundance: NA; CDR3aa: CASSLWGRGNQPQHF; CDR3nt: TGTGCCAGCAGTTTATGGGGGCGCGGAAATCAGCCCCAGCATTTT
v_gene: TRBV28; j_gene: TRBJ1-1; d_gene: TRBD1; abundance: few; CDR3aa: CASKPGLGQGNTEAFF; CDR3nt: TGTGCCAGCAAGCCCGGCCTAGGACAGGGAAACACTGAAGCTTTCTTT
v_gene: TRBV28; j_gene: TRBJ1-5; d_gene: NA; abundance: few; CDR3aa: CASSPSLGGQPQHF; CDR3nt: TGTGCCAGCAGTCCGTCCCTGGGGGGTCAGCCCCAGCATTTT
v_gene: TRBV7-9; j_gene: TRBJ1-1; d_gene: NA; abundance: NA; CDR3aa: CASSRGRTLNTEAFF; CDR3nt: TGTGCCAGCAGCCGGGGACGGACTCTGAACACTGAAGCTTTCTTT
v_gene: TRBV30; j_gene: TRBJ2-7; d_gene: NA; abundance: NA; CDR3aa: CAWSRDRYEQYF; CDR3nt: TGTGCCTGGAGCCGGGACCGGTACGAGCAGTACTTC
v_gene: TRBV19; j_gene: TRBJ1-4; d_gene: NA; abundance: few; CDR3aa: CASSKAGREKLFF; CDR3nt: TGTGCCAGTAGTAAGGCAGGACGAGAAAAACTGTTTTTT
v_gene: TRBV18; j_gene: TRBJ2-5; d_gene: TRBD2; abundance: NA; CDR3aa: CASSPTSGGETQYF; CDR3nt: TGTGCCAGCTCACCGACTAGCGGAGGGGAGACCCAGTACTTC
v_gene: TRBV30; j_gene: TRBJ2-5; d_gene: TRBD1; abundance: NA; CDR3aa: CAWDPTGQETQYF; CDR3nt: TGTGCCTGGGATCCGACAGGGCAAGAGACCCAGTACTTC
v_gene: TRBV19; j_gene: TRBJ1-2; d_gene: NA; abundance: NA; CDR3aa: CASSISTGGYGYTF; CDR3nt: TGTGCCAGTAGTATATCGACGGGAGGGTATGGCTACACCTTC
v_gene: TRBV2; j_gene: TRBJ1-1; d_gene: TRBD1; abundance: NA; CDR3aa: CASSGDRGLGGTEAFF; CDR3nt: TGTGCCAGCAGCGGGGACAGGGGGCTCGGGGGCACTGAAGCTTTCTTT
v_gene: TRBV18; j_gene: TRBJ1-4; d_gene: NA; abundance: once; CDR3aa: CASSPEPVRGFYEKLFF; CDR3nt: TGTGCCAGCTCACCAGAGCCAGTAAGAGGTTTTTATGAAAAACTGTTTTTT
v_gene: TRBV28; j_gene: TRBJ2-6; d_gene: NA; abundance: NA; CDR3aa: CASSFGVSGANVLTF; CDR3nt: TGTGCCAGCAGTTTTGGGGTCTCTGGGGCCAACGTCCTGACTTTC
v_gene: TRBV5-1; j_gene: TRBJ2-7; d_gene: TRBD2; abundance: NA; CDR3aa: CASSLNSGTQEQYF; CDR3nt: TGCGCCAGCAGTTTGAATAGCGGGACTCAGGAGCAGTACTTC
v_gene: TRBV29-1; j_gene: TRBJ1-2; d_gene: NA; abundance: NA; CDR3aa: CSVNRAGGYGYTF; CDR3nt: TGCAGCGTCAACAGGGCCGGGGGCTATGGCTACACCTTC
v_gene: TRBV27; j_gene: TRBJ2-1; d_gene: NA; abundance: NA; CDR3aa: CASKFGYEQFF; CDR3nt: TGTGCCAGCAAGTTTGGTTATGAGCAGTTCTTC